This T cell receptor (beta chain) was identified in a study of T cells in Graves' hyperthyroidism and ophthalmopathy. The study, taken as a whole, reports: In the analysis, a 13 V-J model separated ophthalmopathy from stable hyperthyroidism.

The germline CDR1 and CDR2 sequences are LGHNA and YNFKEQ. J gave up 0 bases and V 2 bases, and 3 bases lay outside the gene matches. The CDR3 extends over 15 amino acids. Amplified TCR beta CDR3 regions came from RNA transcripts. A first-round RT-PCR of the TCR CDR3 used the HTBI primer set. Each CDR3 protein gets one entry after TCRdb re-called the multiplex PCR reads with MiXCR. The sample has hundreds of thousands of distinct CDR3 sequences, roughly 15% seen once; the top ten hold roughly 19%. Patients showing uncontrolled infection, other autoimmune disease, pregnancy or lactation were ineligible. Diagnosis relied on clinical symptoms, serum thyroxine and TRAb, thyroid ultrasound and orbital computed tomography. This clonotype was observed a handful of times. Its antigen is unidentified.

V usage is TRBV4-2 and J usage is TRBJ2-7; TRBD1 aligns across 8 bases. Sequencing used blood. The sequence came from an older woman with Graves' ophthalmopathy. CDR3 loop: CASSQTGGVSYEQYF. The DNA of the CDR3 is TGTGCCAGCAGCCAAACAGGGGGTGTCTCCTACGAGCAGTACTTC.